Shown below are 24 T cell receptor beta chains from a single sample sequenced in a study of OX40 agonist ivuxolimab in advanced cancers. Sequenced by immunoSEQ multiplex PCR; TCRdb stores in-frame clones only, minus some. The table records 30,000 to 40,000 clones, around 81% of them present only once. The sample here was CD4+ or CD8+ T cells sorted from blood, taken in a trial of the OX40 agonist ivuxolimab. The receptors come from an adult with an advanced solid tumor such as melanoma, head and neck, liver or kidney cancer.

By proportion, this clone is medium-sized. In nucleotides, the CDR3 is TGTGCCAGCAGCTCTCTTCGGACAGGGGGCACCGGGGAGCTGTTTTTT. It codes for CASSSLRTGGTGELFF. The V call is TRBV28, the J call TRBJ2-2, with TRBD1 matching 10 bases. The CDR3 covers 16 residues. With 6 bases clipped from V and 4 bases from J, the junction kept 8 bases outside the gene matches. In germline, CDR1 is MDHEN, CDR2 SYDVKM.

Comment on this clone: This likely came from a read error, as a far larger clone is one base away. The J gene is TRBJ2-7, the V gene TRBV7-2; D possibly matches TRBD1 or TRBD2 (5 bases each). The V gene lost 3 bases and the J gene lost 2 bases, with 17 bases spanning the gap. CDR1 and CDR2 from the germline V gene are SGHTA and FQGNSA. This CDR3 has 16 residues. The CDR3 sequence: CASSLGRGGRTYEQYF. The CDR3 nucleotides read TGTGCCAGCAGCTTGGGTCGGGGCGGGCGCACCTACGAGCAGTACTTC.

V usage is TRBV10-3 and J usage is TRBJ1-5, with 8 bases fitting TRBD1. Trimming took 11 bases from V and 6 from J; bases not matched to a gene: 6. Germline CDR1 is ENHRY and CDR2 is SYGVKD. The CDR3 runs 12 residues. The CDR3 sequence is CAATGEGQPQHF. CDR3 DNA sequence: TGTGCCGCGACAGGGGAGGGTCAGCCCCAGCATTTT.

The chain is built from TRBV9 and TRBJ2-3; D unclear. The CDR3 has 14 residues. Germline CDR1 reads SGDLS; CDR2 reads YYNGEE. V lost 0 bases and J 2 bases, leaving 7 bases between the germline ends. CDR3 DNA sequence: TGTGCCAGCAGCGTAGCTACCGCCACAGATACGCAGTATTTT. It is translated as CASSVATATDTQYF.

This rearrangement joins TRBV7-3 to TRBJ2-1; D gene unclear. Deletions cut 5 bases from V and 5 bases from J, with 16 bases between. Per germline, CDR1 SGHTA and CDR2 FQGTGA. The CDR3 is 15 residues long. The CDR3 loop reads CASSLGSPTNNEQFF. CDR3 nucleotides: TGTGCCAGCAGCCTGGGATCCCCTACGAACAATGAGCAGTTCTTC.

This clone showed up just once. The chain has TRBV9 and TRBJ1-3; no reliable D call. The CDR3 totals 15 residues. Trimming stripped 4 bases from V and 0 bases from J, with 11 bases between. Germline-derived CDR1 and CDR2 are SGDLS and YYNGEE. CDR3 in amino acids: CASSFDVNSGNTIYF. The CDR3 DNA follows: TGTGCCAGCAGCTTCGACGTCAACTCTGGAAACACCATATATTTT.

The rearrangement joins TRBV5-1 to TRBJ2-5, with TRBD1 matching over 10 bases. V lost 4 bases to trimming and J lost 2 bases; unmatched junction nucleotides: 8. CDR3 length: 16 residues. Looked up from germline, CDR1 is SGHRS and CDR2 is YFSETQ. CDR3: CASSLDRGTTQETQYF. The DNA for the CDR3 is TGCGCCAGCAGCCTGGACAGGGGGACAACTCAAGAGACCCAGTACTTC.

This clone was counted only a few times. The chain employs TRBV2 and TRBJ2-3, with D perhaps being TRBD1 or TRBD2 (6 bases each). Germline CDR1 is SNHLY and CDR2 is FYNNEI. The CDR3 is made up of 15 amino acids. Trimming took off 5 bases at V and 3 bases at J, with 15 bases between the two ends. In DNA form, the CDR3 reads TGTGCCAGCAGTCCCAGGGGAGGAGATACAGATACGCAGTATTTT. This sequence encodes CASSPRGGDTDTQYF.

The CDR3 DNA reads as TGCGCCAGCAGTCAAAAAAAATCTGAAATGGGTAACATCCCCGGAGATCAGCCCCAGCATTTT. Residues: CASSQKKSEMGNIPGDQPQHF. The chain combines TRBV23-1 with TRBJ1-5; no reliable D call. TRBV23-1 is known as an ORF, though its function is uncertain. This CDR3 region has 21 residues. V lost 2 bases and J 5 bases, leaving 31 bases between the germline ends.

The chain carries TRBV5-4 and TRBJ2-5; 7 nucleotides align to TRBD1. The length of the CDR3 is 16 residues. Germline CDR1 and CDR2: SGHNT and YYREEE (reference sequence). The V segment lost 1 base and the J segment 3 bases; nucleotides outside the gene matches: 9. For the CDR3, the DNA is TGTGCCAGCAGCTTGAGAGAGGGGGCGAGGAAAGAGACCCAGTACTTC. Its protein is CASSLREGARKETQYF.

This chain links TRBV11-3 with TRBJ2-3; no reliable D call. Trimming cost V 7 bases and J 4 bases, with 12 bases left between them. Germline CDR1 is SGHNT and CDR2 is YENEEA. The CDR3 covers 13 residues. The CDR3 region is CASTIRTPDTQYF. The CDR3 nucleotides read TGTGCCAGCACTATACGGACCCCAGATACGCAGTATTTT.

V usage is TRBV25-1 and J usage is TRBJ2-5, with 8 bases identical to TRBD2. With V trimmed by 1 base and J by 5 bases, 12 bases remained unmatched. There are 17 residues in the CDR3. Germline V CDR1 and CDR2: MGHDK, SYGVNS. The CDR3 here is CASSESRYSGRSETQYF. The CDR3 DNA follows: TGTGCCAGCAGTGAATCCCGGTACAGCGGGAGAAGCGAGACCCAGTACTTC.

This clone occurred a few times. CDR3 in DNA: TGTGCCAGCAGCCCGCGGGACAGGATCTCCTACGAGCAGTACTTC. This translates into CASSPRDRISYEQYF. The chain employs TRBV11-2 and TRBJ2-7, with TRBD1 identical over 8 bases. With 5 bases clipped from V and 0 bases from J, the junction kept 6 bases outside the gene matches. The CDR3 runs to 15 residues. Germline CDR1 and CDR2: SGHAT and FQNNGV. Full variable domain (remainder filled in from reference TRBV11-2 and TRBJ2-7): EAGVAQSPRYKIIEKRQSVAFWCNPISGHATLYWYQQILGQGPKLLIQFQNNGVVDDSQLPKDRFSAERLKGVDSTLKIQPAKLEDSAVYLCASSPRDRISYEQYFGPGTRLTVT.

The genes are TRBV27 and TRBJ1-5, with TRBD1 matching over 7 bases. There are 15 residues in the CDR3. CDR1 MNHEY and CDR2 SMNVEV come from the germline V gene (reference sequence). Unmatched junction bases numbered 12, after V lost 11 bases and J lost 2 bases. The CDR3 DNA reads TGTGCCCGAGACACAGGGGAGAAGGGCAATCAGCCCCAGCATTTT. It codes for CARDTGEKGNQPQHF.

The rearrangement uses TRBV4-1 and TRBJ2-2; D remains ambiguous. The CDR3 loop spans 19 amino acids. Germline V gene data show CDR1 as MGHRA and CDR2 as YSYEKL. Trimming pared 3 bases from V and 0 bases from J, leaving 20 bases between. CDR3: CASSHPAGKLIPNTGELFF. The CDR3 nucleotides are TGCGCCAGCAGCCACCCCGCTGGCAAACTAATTCCGAACACCGGGGAGCTGTTTTTT.

The chain carries TRBV5-1 and TRBJ2-1; 8 bases map to TRBD1. The junction had 11 bases not matched to a gene; V was cut back by 3 bases and J by 6 bases. The germline gives CDR1 SGHRS, CDR2 YFSETQ. The CDR3 covers 16 residues. The CDR3 DNA reads TGCGCCAGCAGCTCCTTACAACGGACAGGGAGCAATGAGCAGTTCTTC. Its translation is CASSSLQRTGSNEQFF.

The chain employs TRBV19 and TRBJ1-1; D is perhaps TRBD1 (5 bases). The germline gives CDR1 LNHDA, CDR2 SQIVND (reference sequence). CDR3 length: 16 amino acids. The V and J ends lost 5 bases and 0 bases respectively, with 16 bases between them. CDR3 region: CASSPGAGSMNTEAFF. CDR3 bases: TGTGCCAGTAGTCCTGGGGCGGGGAGTATGAACACTGAAGCTTTCTTT.

The V call is TRBV5-8, the J call TRBJ1-4; no clear D gene. V gave up 0 bases and J gave up 0 bases, with 6 bases separating them. The CDR3 runs to 15 residues. Per the germline V gene, CDR1 is SGHTS and CDR2 is YDEGEE. In nucleotides, the CDR3 is TGTGCCAGCAGCTTGGGTCGGGCAACTAATGAAAAACTGTTTTTT. Protein sequence: CASSLGRATNEKLFF. Looking up the rest from reference TRBV5-8 and TRBJ1-4 gives the full variable domain: EAGVTQSPTHLIKTRGQQATLRCSPISGHTSVYWYQQALGLGLQFLLWYDEGEERNRGNFPPRFSGRQFPNYSSELNVNALELEDSALYLCASSLGRATNEKLFFGSGTQLSVL.

The V call is TRBV5-5, the J call TRBJ1-4; no reliable D call. Deletions cut 3 bases from V and 8 bases from J, with 14 bases between. Germline CDR1 and CDR2: SGHKS and YYEKEE (reference sequence). The CDR3 has 14 residues. Here the CDR3 reads CASSSDRAAEKLFF. DNA for the CDR3: TGTGCCAGCAGCTCTGATAGGGCGGCGGAAAAACTGTTTTTT.

V usage is TRBV7-9 and J usage is TRBJ2-7; D may match TRBD1 or TRBD2 (5 bases each). The germline V and J ends were trimmed by 3 bases and 2 bases, with 8 bases remaining between them. Germline-derived CDR1 and CDR2 are SEHNR and FQNEAQ (reference sequence). The CDR3 runs 13 residues. CDR3 in amino acids: CASSLGRTYEQYF. DNA for the CDR3: TGTGCCAGCAGCTTGGGACGCACCTACGAGCAGTACTTC.

Only a few counts were recorded for this clone. The chain couples TRBV14 to TRBJ2-7, with D perhaps TRBD2 (6 bases). CDR1 and CDR2 (germline): SGHDN, FVKESK. The V and J ends lost 0 bases and 9 bases respectively, with 15 bases between them. The CDR3 runs to 14 residues. The DNA for the CDR3 is TGTGCCAGCAGCCAAGACAGGAGGGTAACCCGGCAGTACTTC. Its translation: CASSQDRRVTRQYF.

V gene TRBV2 combines with J gene TRBJ1-1, with D possibly TRBD1 on 5 matching bases. V was clipped by 8 bases and J by 6 bases, with 16 bases between them. Germline values: CDR1 SNHLY, CDR2 FYNNEI. This CDR3 spans 13 amino acids. The DNA of the CDR3 is TGTGCCAGCTTCGCAGGGAAGGTCGCTGAAGCTTTCTTT. Translation: CASFAGKVAEAFF.

For the CDR3, the DNA is TGTGCCAGCAGGCGGTACCCTGGAAACACCATATATTTT. As protein: CASRRYPGNTIYF. The V gene is TRBV11-2, the J gene TRBJ1-3; the D is unclear. Germline lookup yields CDR1 SGHAT and CDR2 FQNNGV. V lost 6 bases, J lost 2 bases, and 8 bases lay in between. This CDR3 spans 13 amino acids.

The chain is built from TRBV5-1 and TRBJ1-6, with D perhaps matching TRBD1 (5 bases). Germline CDR1 SGHRS, CDR2 YFSETQ. The CDR3 consists of 15 residues. V lost 0 bases and J 13 bases, leaving 17 bases between the germline ends. In DNA form, the CDR3 reads TGCGCCAGCAGCTTGGGGGGGGTGCATCAAGAGCCCCTCCACTTT. This codes for CASSLGGVHQEPLHF.